A single sample gave rise to the 12 T cell receptor beta chains below, sequenced in a study of blood T cell repertoires in COVID-19. Assay used: immunoSEQ multiplex PCR; TCRdb lists only in-frame clones, some missing. The sample yields 140,000 or so clones, 87% seen once. The specimen sequenced was peripheral blood. The receptors shown here come from a woman between 50 and 59 years old with acute or convalescent COVID-19.

Notes on this clone: Other DNA sequences in this specimen translate into the identical CDR3. The chain couples TRBV19 to TRBJ2-3, with 14 bases lining up with TRBD2. The ends lost 3 bases at V and 0 bases at J; junction bases unmatched: 5. Germline assignment: CDR1 LNHDA and CDR2 SQIVND (reference sequence). The CDR3 covers 18 residues. As DNA, the CDR3 is TGTGCCAGTAGTATTAGGGGACTAGCGGGGGCAAGCACAGATACGCAGTATTTT. This codes for CASSIRGLAGASTDTQYF.

The chain recombines TRBV19 with TRBJ2-1; 11 bases align to TRBD2. V lost 7 bases and J lost 3; bases outside the gene matches: 5. This CDR3 comprises 15 residues. Germline CDR1 and CDR2: LNHDA and SQIVND (reference sequence). The CDR3 DNA sequence: TGTGCCAGTAACCACGGGACTAGCGGCTACAATGAGCAGTTCTTC. This codes for CASNHGTSGYNEQFF.

This chain uses TRBV2 with TRBJ2-3; D call uncertain. Germline-derived CDR1 and CDR2 are SNHLY and FYNNEI. CDR3 length: 14 residues. V gave up 4 bases and J gave up 0 bases, with 8 bases separating them. CDR3 in DNA: TGTGCCAGCAGTGGGCGGCTAAGCACAGATACGCAGTATTTT. Translation: CASSGRLSTDTQYF.

The rearrangement joins TRBV18 to TRBJ2-2, with 7 bases lining up with TRBD2. J was trimmed by 13 bases and V by 2 bases; bases with no gene match: 4. CDR1 KGHSH and CDR2 LQKENI come from the germline V gene. This CDR3 has 12 amino acids. CDR3 loop: CASSPEGGRLFF. The CDR3 DNA reads as TGTGCCAGCTCACCAGAGGGCGGGAGGCTGTTTTTT.

With respect to this clone: Other DNA sequences in the sample encode the same CDR3. The gene calls are TRBV18 and TRBJ1-2, with D perhaps matching TRBD1 (6 bases). V was clipped by 3 bases and J by 4 bases, with 6 bases between them. The CDR3 is made up of 12 amino acids. Germline CDR1 is KGHSH and CDR2 is LQKENI. The CDR3 nucleotides are TGTGCCAGCTCACCGGACAGCTATGGCTACACCTTC. Translated, it gives CASSPDSYGYTF.

This clone was counted a few times. This chain links TRBV19 with TRBJ1-5; D gene uncertain. CDR1 is LNHDA and CDR2 is SQIVND in the germline V gene (reference sequence). The CDR3 is 12 residues long. V lost 2 bases and J 5 bases, leaving 4 bases between the germline ends. The CDR3 is CASSIQDQPQHF. CDR3 DNA: TGTGCCAGTAGTATACAGGATCAGCCCCAGCATTTT.

The V and J genes are TRBV24-1 and TRBJ2-6, with D maybe TRBD2 (6 bases). The CDR3 length is 18 residues. From germline, CDR1 is KGHDR and CDR2 SFDVKD. V was shortened by 5 bases and J by 1 base, with 17 bases between the two germline ends. In nucleotides, the CDR3 is TGTGCCACCAGTGCTAGCGTACAGGAGATTTCTGGGGCCAACGTCCTGACTTTC. It specifies CATSASVQEISGANVLTF.

This clone was seen only once. J is TRBJ2-1 and V is TRBV5-4; the match to TRBD2 covers 9 bases. The CDR3 sequence is 16 residues long. Germline loops: CDR1 SGHNT, CDR2 YYREEE (reference sequence). Unmatched junction bases numbered 8, after V lost 1 base and J lost 6 bases. CDR3 residues: CASSLSGGRASNEQFF. For the CDR3, the DNA is TGTGCCAGCAGCTTGTCGGGCGGGAGGGCCTCCAATGAGCAGTTCTTC.

The rearrangement links TRBV6-5 to TRBJ2-7; perhaps TRBD1 as D (5 bases). The CDR3 has 11 amino acids. V was cut by 3 bases and J by 13 bases, with 13 bases left in between. The V gene's germline CDR1 is MNHEY and CDR2 SVGAGI. CDR3 in amino acids: CASSYERGLYF. The DNA for the CDR3 is TGTGCCAGCAGTTATGAAAGGGGTTTATACTTC.

The chain is built from TRBV19 and TRBJ2-5; TRBD1 matches 10 bases. This CDR3 has 14 amino acids. V was pared by 8 bases and J by 2 bases, with 5 bases of the junction left unmatched. Germline-derived CDR1 and CDR2 are LNHDA and SQIVND (reference sequence). In nucleotides, the CDR3 is TGTGCCAGTCGGGACAGGGGAGGACAAGAGACCCAGTACTTC. This sequence encodes CASRDRGGQETQYF.

J is TRBJ2-7 and V is TRBV18; 7 bases map to TRBD2. V was clipped by 3 bases and J by 1 base; unmatched bases: 15. The germline CDR1 and CDR2 sequences are KGHSH and LQKENI. The CDR3 consists of 18 residues. The CDR3 bases are TGTGCCAGCTCACCCCCTATTGGCGGGAGAGCCCCGTCCTACGAGCAGTACTTC. Translating it yields CASSPPIGGRAPSYEQYF.

In its sample, this clone was seen once. V and J are TRBV20-1 and TRBJ2-7; 11 bases match TRBD2. V lost 3 bases, J lost 7 bases, and 8 bases stayed unmatched. This CDR3 contains 14 residues. The germline V gene encodes CDR1 DFQATT and CDR2 SNEGSKA (reference sequence). The CDR3 reads CSASQLAGVGEQYF. The CDR3 nucleotides are TGCAGTGCTAGTCAACTAGCGGGAGTCGGGGAGCAGTACTTC.